Shown below are 14 T cell receptor beta chains from a single sample sequenced in a study of technical replicates of blood from a handful of donors. Generated by immunoSEQ multiplex PCR, the TCRdb table keeps only in-frame clones and is missing some. The profile shows approximately 69,000 clones, 80% to 90% of them singletons. Sequencing was done on a sample of PBMCs. The receptors come from a human donor in good health. Some clones in this sample may be carry-over from other donors' samples.

The chain carries TRBV5-1 and TRBJ2-7; no firm D call. V lost 0 bases and J 1 base, leaving 5 bases between the germline ends. In germline, CDR1 is SGHRS, CDR2 YFSETQ. The CDR3 runs to 13 residues. DNA for the CDR3: TGCGCCAGCAGCTTGGGGCAGTCCTACGAGCAGTACTTC. Protein sequence: CASSLGQSYEQYF.

This CDR3 is CASSLEQGANEKLFF. CDR3 in DNA: TGTGCCAGCAGCCTGGAGCAGGGGGCTAATGAAAAACTGTTTTTT. The genes are TRBV12-1 and TRBJ1-4; TRBD1 is the table's D call, not checked against the DNA. TRBV12-1 is a documented pseudogene. This CDR3 is built from 15 residues.

This clone occurred a few times. The chain joins TRBV7-3 to TRBJ1-6; 7 positions agree with TRBD1. The germline V gene has CDR1 SGHTA and CDR2 FQGTGA. V was clipped by 4 bases and J by 7 bases; unmatched bases: 7. The CDR3 totals 15 residues. The CDR3 DNA reads TGTGCCAGCAGCTCGGCAGGGACAGCGAATTCACCCCTCCACTTT. Translation: CASSSAGTANSPLHF.

This chain links TRBV5-1 with TRBJ2-7, with D perhaps matching TRBD2 (5 bases). Germline assignment: CDR1 SGHRS and CDR2 YFSETQ. The CDR3 is 14 residues long. V was trimmed by 3 bases and J by 3 bases, leaving 13 bases between them. CDR3 coding DNA: TGCGCCAGCAGCTCAAGCGGATTTCTCTACGAGCAGTACTTC. Translating it yields CASSSSGFLYEQYF.

This chain uses TRBV5-1 with TRBJ2-5; D is perhaps TRBD2 (5 bases). Germline loops: CDR1 SGHRS, CDR2 YFSETQ. The CDR3 contains 14 residues. Trimming left V 0 bases short and J 6 bases short, with 12 bases between. The CDR3 loop is CASSLDGKLQTQYF. CDR3 in DNA: TGCGCCAGCAGCTTGGACGGGAAGTTACAGACCCAGTACTTC.

The chain employs TRBV27 and TRBJ2-7, with D perhaps TRBD1 (5 bases). Germline loops: CDR1 MNHEY, CDR2 SMNVEV (reference sequence). V was trimmed by 0 bases and J by 6 bases, leaving 6 bases between them. The CDR3 is 12 residues long. The CDR3 region is CASSLSGAEQYF. The CDR3 DNA sequence: TGTGCCAGCAGTTTATCAGGGGCCGAGCAGTACTTC.

The sample holds a few counts of this clone. V gene TRBV6-5 combines with J gene TRBJ2-5; possibly TRBD2 for D (5 bases). Germline V gene lookup returns CDR1 MNHEY and CDR2 SVGAGI. V lost 2 bases and J lost 6, with 13 bases in between. The CDR3 has 14 residues. DNA for the CDR3: TGTGCCAGCAGTTACGGACTGAGAAGTCAGACCCAGTACTTC. Its protein is CASSYGLRSQTQYF.

The chain recombines TRBV18 with TRBJ2-7; D unclear. The germline V gene encodes CDR1 KGHSH and CDR2 LQKENI. Trimming removed 3 bases from V and 1 base from J, with 16 bases in between. The CDR3 runs 16 residues. As DNA, the CDR3 is TGTGCCAGCTCACCCATCTTGCAGACTTTGTCCTACGAGCAGTACTTC. Translating gives CASSPILQTLSYEQYF. Filled out from reference TRBV18 and TRBJ2-7, the complete variable domain reads NAGVMQNPRHLVRRRGQEARLRCSPMKGHSHVYWYRQLPEEGLKFMVYLQKENIIDESGMPKERFSAEFPKEGPSILRIQQVVRGDSAAYFCASSPILQTLSYEQYFGPGTRLTVT.

The chain links TRBV11-2 to TRBJ2-7; 12 nucleotides match TRBD2. V gave up 5 bases and J gave up 4 bases; unmatched junction bases: 6. Germline assignment: CDR1 SGHAT and CDR2 FQNNGV. The CDR3 sequence is 15 residues long. In nucleotides, the CDR3 is TGTGCCAGCAGCACCCGACTAGCGGGAGAGTACGAGCAGTACTTC. Residues: CASSTRLAGEYEQYF.

V gene TRBV4-3 combines with J gene TRBJ1-2, with no clear D. The CDR3 is made up of 15 amino acids. Trimming took 0 bases from V and 5 from J, leaving 13 bases between them. Germline CDR1 reads LGHNA; CDR2 reads YSLEER. The CDR3 reads CASSQDRLQRYGYTF. CDR3 DNA sequence: TGCGCCAGCAGCCAAGATAGGCTCCAGCGGTATGGCTACACCTTC.

The chain has TRBV30 and TRBJ1-3; D call uncertain. V dropped 4 bases and J dropped 5 bases, with 6 bases sitting between them. CDR3 length equals 11 residues. Germline-derived CDR1 and CDR2 are GTSNPN and SVGIG (reference sequence). The CDR3 sequence is CAWNLRNTIYF. As DNA, the CDR3 is TGTGCCTGGAATCTACGAAACACCATATATTTT. The whole variable domain, remainder taken from reference TRBV30 and TRBJ1-3, is SQTIHQWPATLVQPVGSPLSLECTVEGTSNPNLYWYRQAAGRGLQLLFYSVGIGQISSEVPQNLSASRPQDRQFILSSKKLLLSDSGFYLCAWNLRNTIYFGEGSWLTVV.

V gene TRBV2 combines with J gene TRBJ2-3; TRBD2 aligns across 8 bases. CDR3 length: 16 amino acids. The junction had 12 bases not matched to a gene; V was cut back by 5 bases and J by 5 bases. Germline loops: CDR1 SNHLY, CDR2 FYNNEI. The CDR3 sequence: CASSFQAGTRGDTQYF. The CDR3 DNA follows: TGTGCCAGCAGTTTCCAAGCCGGGACTAGGGGAGATACGCAGTATTTT.

The chain recombines TRBV4-2 with TRBJ2-2, with TRBD2 matching 13 bases. Germline V gene data show CDR1 as LGHNA and CDR2 as YNFKEQ. Trimming cost V 4 bases and J 4 bases; bases outside gene matches: 12. This CDR3 is built from 19 residues. The CDR3 DNA reads as TGTGCCAGCAGCCCTAGGACTAGCGGGGGCCTTTCATCCACCGGGGAGCTGTTTTTT. The encoded protein is CASSPRTSGGLSSTGELFF.

CDR3 in DNA: TGTGCCAGCAGCTTAGCGCCCGGACAGGGGGCCGCCGGGGAGCTGTTTTTT. As protein: CASSLAPGQGAAGELFF. The chain employs TRBV7-9 and TRBJ2-2; 11 bases line up with TRBD1. This CDR3 is 17 amino acids long. Germline trimming cut 0 bases from V and 6 bases from J; bases unmatched to any gene: 6. Germline CDR1 and CDR2: SEHNR and FQNEAQ (reference sequence).